One T cell receptor beta chain is described in this entry. V dropped 7 bases and J dropped 0 bases, with 11 bases sitting between them. In germline, CDR1 is MNHEY, CDR2 SVGAGI. The CDR3 runs to 14 residues. Assay: immunoSEQ multiplex PCR; the TCRdb copy retains only in-frame clones and omits some. The data show under 75,000 clones, with more than 60% seen just once and approximately 20% held by the top ten. This sample stems from a study of blood T cell repertoires in COVID-19. This TCR was sampled from a man between 60 and 70 years old with acute or convalescent COVID-19. This chain connects TRBV6-5 to TRBJ2-3, with D perhaps matching TRBD1 (6 bases). Specimen: peripheral blood. The CDR3 region has the DNA TGTGCCAGCAATAACGGACAGAGCACAGATACGCAGTATTTT. It specifies CASNNGQSTDTQYF.